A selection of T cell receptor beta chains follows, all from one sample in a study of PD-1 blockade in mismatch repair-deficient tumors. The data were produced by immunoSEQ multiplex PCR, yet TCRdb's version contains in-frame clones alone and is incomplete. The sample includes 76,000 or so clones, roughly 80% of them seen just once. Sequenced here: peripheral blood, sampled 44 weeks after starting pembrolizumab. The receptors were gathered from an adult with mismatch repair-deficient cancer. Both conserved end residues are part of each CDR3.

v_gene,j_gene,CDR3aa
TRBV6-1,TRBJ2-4,CASSGDLYSSAKNIQYF
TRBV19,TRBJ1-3,CASSPGQGPGNTIYF
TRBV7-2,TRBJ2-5,CASSYEWRENGVVGETQYF
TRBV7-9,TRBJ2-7,CASSNRETVSYEQYF
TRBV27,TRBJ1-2,CASRTGTSYGYTF
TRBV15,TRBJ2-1,CATSVPGLGNEQFF
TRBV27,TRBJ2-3,CASSFFGTSGSTDTQYF
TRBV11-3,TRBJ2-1,CASRPEGSVFNEQFF
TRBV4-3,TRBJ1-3,CASSQEWEGQTGNTIYF
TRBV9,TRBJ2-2,CASGGLNTGELFF
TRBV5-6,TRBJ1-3,CASSLGRGRLAGNTIYF
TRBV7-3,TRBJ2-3,CASSSRLEGTDTQYF
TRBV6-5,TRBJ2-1,CASSPPGLAGEQFF
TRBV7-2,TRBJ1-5,CASSADRGDYQPQHF
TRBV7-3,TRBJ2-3,CASSPRVLAGFSTDTQYF
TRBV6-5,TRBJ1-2,CASRREKGGYTF
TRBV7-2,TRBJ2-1,CASSLALDYNEQFF
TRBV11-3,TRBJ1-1,CASSLVVVRGTIEAFF
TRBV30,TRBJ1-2,CAWRKGTGGGYGYTF
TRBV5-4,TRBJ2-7,CASSLAGGAGVSYEQYF
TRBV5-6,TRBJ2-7,CASSKGRGNEQYF
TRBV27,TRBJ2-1,CASSASGAYNEQFF
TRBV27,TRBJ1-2,CASSFGRSNYGYTF
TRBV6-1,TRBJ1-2,CADGGDRGRYGYTF
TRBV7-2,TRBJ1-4,CASSPSGATNEKLFF
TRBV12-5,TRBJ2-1,CASAPRTVASYNEQFF
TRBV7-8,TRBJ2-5,CASSLGTEETQYF
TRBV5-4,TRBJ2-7,CASSLVTEGEQYF
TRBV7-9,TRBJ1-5,CASSQPGTGAQPQHF